Below are 30 T cell receptor beta chains sequenced from a single sample in a study of CXCR3-negative and CXCR3-positive naive CD8 T cells. Their target antigens are unknown. The method, 5' RACE with UMI labels, was used to prepare the TRB cDNA libraries. From the 5' RACE reads, TCRdb lists one entry per CDR3 protein and no DNA. This sample's table reports some 100,000 distinct CDR3 sequences. Study conclusions and caveats: In CXCR3-positive naive cells, the TRB CDR3s were more hydrophobic than in CXCR3-negative naive cells.

Sequencing input: naive CXCR3+ CD8+ T cells from blood. Subset defined: CD45RO-CCR7+CD27+CD95- naive CD8+ T cells expressing CXCR3 (TNR3+). These receptors originate from a human donor in good health. Some clones in this sample may be carry-over from other donors' samples.

This rearrangement joins TRBV28 to TRBJ1-6. Germline V gene data show CDR1 as MDHEN and CDR2 as SYDVKM. The CDR3 is 14 amino acids. CDR3 loop: CASSLLAYNSPLHF.

This sequence joins TRBV20-1 and TRBJ2-7; there is no DNA to check the TCRdb D call of TRBD1. Germline loops: CDR1 DFQATT, CDR2 SNEGSKA (reference sequence). This CDR3 has 12 residues. CDR3 sequence: CSAIDSTYEQYF.

The rearrangement joins TRBV12-3 or TRBV12-4 to TRBJ2-5; checking the TCRdb D call of TRBD2 is not possible without DNA. The CDR3 loop spans 14 amino acids. CDR3 protein: CASSLSAVRETQYF.

The gene calls are TRBV12-3 or TRBV12-4 and TRBJ2-1; with no DNA, the TCRdb D assignment of TRBD2 cannot be verified. This CDR3 is 14 amino acids long. The CDR3 reads CASSPPGLADEQFF.

V is TRBV28 and J is TRBJ1-6. Germline loops: CDR1 MDHEN, CDR2 SYDVKM. CDR3 length: 16 amino acids. The CDR3 sequence is CASCSREIVYNSPLHF.

The CDR3 spells CASSLARGPYNEQFF. This chain uses TRBV5-1 with TRBJ2-1; TCRdb picks TRBD1, but there is no DNA to check that call. In germline, CDR1 is SGHRS, CDR2 YFSETQ. CDR3 length equals 15 residues.

This chain links TRBV9 with TRBJ2-1. There are 15 residues in the CDR3. Per germline, CDR1 SGDLS and CDR2 YYNGEE. The CDR3 here is CASSVSGISYNEQFF.

V usage is TRBV7-6 and J usage is TRBJ1-1. The CDR3 has 15 residues. CDR1 is SGHVS and CDR2 is FNYEAQ in the germline V gene. CDR3 in amino acids: CASSLAPGRETEAFF.

The V and J genes are TRBV18 and TRBJ2-1. The CDR3 is made up of 16 amino acids. From germline, CDR1 is KGHSH and CDR2 LQKENI. CDR3 protein: CASSPARGSSYNEQFF.

This chain links TRBV20-1 with TRBJ2-7; TCRdb calls TRBD2, which cannot be checked without DNA. Germline assignment: CDR1 DFQATT and CDR2 SNEGSKA (reference sequence). The length of the CDR3 is 14 residues. Here the CDR3 reads CSALPTSPSYEQYF.

V usage is TRBV4-2 and J usage is TRBJ2-7; TCRdb proposes TRBD1, but this gene call is untestable without DNA. The CDR3 extends over 14 amino acids. Germline loops: CDR1 LGHNA, CDR2 YNFKEQ. CDR3 region: CASSFRDRVYEQYF.

The V and J genes are TRBV2 and TRBJ2-7. Germline-derived CDR1 and CDR2 are SNHLY and FYNNEI. The length of the CDR3 is 14 residues. The CDR3 loop reads CASSESVTTYEQYF.

V gene TRBV21-1 combines with J gene TRBJ2-3; TCRdb picks TRBD1, but there is no DNA to check that call. TRBV21-1 is deemed a pseudogene. CDR3 length equals 19 residues. The CDR3 here is CASSKSGLGQGRSTDTQYF.

The chain combines TRBV28 with TRBJ2-7; TCRdb returns TRBD2, unconfirmable since there is no DNA. Germline V CDR1 and CDR2: MDHEN, SYDVKM. The CDR3 length is 14 residues. Here the CDR3 reads CASSLGLAPYEQYF.

The chain combines TRBV7-9 with TRBJ2-7; TCRdb proposes TRBD1, but this gene call is untestable without DNA. The CDR3 is 12 residues long. In germline, CDR1 is SEHNR, CDR2 FQNEAQ (reference sequence). CDR3 in amino acids: CASSFGPDEQYF.

This chain connects TRBV11-2 to TRBJ2-4; TCRdb proposes TRBD1, but this gene call is untestable without DNA. CDR3 length: 15 amino acids. The germline CDR1 and CDR2 sequences are SGHAT and FQNNGV. The CDR3 here is CASSATGVTENIQYF.

The V call is TRBV29-1, the J call TRBJ2-2; the TCRdb call, TRBD1, lacks DNA for checking. CDR1 is SQVTM, CDR2 ANQGSEA, per germline. CDR3 length equals 13 residues. The CDR3 spells CSVWQGATGELFF.

The chain employs TRBV5-1 and TRBJ2-7; the D call from TCRdb, TRBD1, cannot be confirmed without DNA. This CDR3 comprises 15 residues. Germline V gene data show CDR1 as SGHRS and CDR2 as YFSETQ. CDR3 region: CASSSGWGGSEEQYF.

The chain uses TRBV11-2 and TRBJ2-7; the D call of TRBD2 rests on TCRdb alone, since no DNA is present to check it. The CDR3 is 14 amino acids. The germline V gene encodes CDR1 SGHAT and CDR2 FQNNGV. This CDR3 reads CASSPGTRGYEQYF.

The chain carries TRBV7-9 and TRBJ2-5. The CDR3 spans 13 residues. Germline V gives CDR1 SEHNR, CDR2 FQNEAQ (reference sequence). The CDR3 sequence: CASSLVEQETQYF.

The gene calls are TRBV19 and TRBJ1-2; the TCRdb D gene call, TRBD1, has no DNA to confirm it. This CDR3 comprises 14 residues. Germline V lookup: CDR1 LNHDA, CDR2 SQIVND (reference sequence). CDR3 amino acids: CASSNQGAHYGYTF.

V usage is TRBV28 and J usage is TRBJ2-3; the D gene TCRdb calls, TRBD2, cannot be checked with no DNA. Germline V CDR1 and CDR2: MDHEN, SYDVKM. The CDR3 has 16 amino acids. The chain's CDR3 is CASSLGLAGVSDTQYF.

The genes are TRBV28 and TRBJ2-7. This CDR3 has 11 residues. CDR1 and CDR2 from the germline V gene are MDHEN and SYDVKM. This CDR3 is CASSFTREQYF.

This rearrangement joins TRBV28 to TRBJ2-1; without DNA, the TCRdb call of TRBD2 cannot be checked. The CDR3 is 16 amino acids. Germline assignment: CDR1 MDHEN and CDR2 SYDVKM. CDR3 region: CASSFWTGGRAIEQFF.

V is TRBV27 and J is TRBJ1-2. Germline lookup yields CDR1 MNHEY and CDR2 SMNVEV (reference sequence). The CDR3 has 14 amino acids. CDR3 sequence reads: CASTPTRDSNGYTF.

V gene TRBV7-9 combines with J gene TRBJ2-5; TCRdb names TRBD2, which stays unverified in the absence of DNA. Germline V lookup: CDR1 SEHNR, CDR2 FQNEAQ (reference sequence). This CDR3 has 15 residues. The CDR3: CASSPGTSDGETQYF.

This chain joins TRBV5-6 and TRBJ1-1; no DNA is available, so the TRBD1 call from TCRdb remains unchecked. The CDR3 contains 14 residues. Germline-derived CDR1 and CDR2 are SGHDT and YYEEEE. CDR3 sequence: CASSLGGGATEAFF.

The chain has TRBV27 and TRBJ2-7; without DNA, the TCRdb call of TRBD1 cannot be checked. Germline lookup yields CDR1 MNHEY and CDR2 SMNVEV (reference sequence). This CDR3 has 15 residues. This chain's CDR3 is CASRPPVTGGGEQYF.

V and J are TRBV11-2 and TRBJ2-1. CDR1 and CDR2 from the germline V gene are SGHAT and FQNNGV. The CDR3 is made up of 15 amino acids. The CDR3 sequence is CASSLFPSSYNEQFF.

V and J are TRBV18 and TRBJ1-1. Germline CDR1 is KGHSH and CDR2 is LQKENI. CDR3 size: 12 residues. CDR3 residues: CASSPAGVTAFF.